The 25 T cell receptor beta chains below all came from one sample that was sequenced in a study of blood T cell repertoires in COVID-19. Method: immunoSEQ multiplex PCR; TCRdb's copy keeps in-frame clones and lacks some. Among around 210,000 clones listed, roughly 85% were seen once. The source material was peripheral blood. Receptors originate from a man between 45 and 60 years old with COVID-19, enrolled during active disease.

V gene TRBV5-1 combines with J gene TRBJ1-6; TRBD1 is a possible D gene (5 bases). V lost 0 bases and J 7 bases, leaving 11 bases between the germline ends. This CDR3 has 15 amino acids. Germline CDR1 SGHRS, CDR2 YFSETQ. The CDR3 protein is CASSLDQGTNSPLHF. For the CDR3, the DNA is TGCGCCAGCAGCTTGGATCAGGGAACCAATTCACCCCTCCACTTT.

CDR3: CASSLGEGLTEAFF. In nucleotides, the CDR3 is TGTGCCAGCAGTTTGGGGGAGGGACTAACTGAAGCTTTCTTT. The chain combines TRBV6-5 with TRBJ1-1; D might be TRBD1 (5 bases). Trimming shortened V by 4 bases and J by 5 bases, and 14 bases separated the two germline ends. Looked up from germline, CDR1 is MNHEY and CDR2 is SVGAGI. This CDR3 region has 14 residues.

The DNA of the CDR3 is TGTGCCAGCAGCTTAGGACTAGCGGGGACCTATGGGGAGTTCTTC. Translating it yields CASSLGLAGTYGEFF. This chain uses TRBV7-6 with TRBJ2-1; 11 bases fit TRBD2. Germline V gene sequence: CDR1 SGHVS, CDR2 FNYEAQ. The CDR3 consists of 15 residues. Trimming cost V 1 base and J 14 bases; bases outside gene matches: 10.

This chain links TRBV2 with TRBJ2-2, with a possible D match to TRBD1 (5 bases). V was shortened by 10 bases and J by 6 bases, with 24 bases between the two germline ends. The CDR3 has 16 amino acids. In germline, CDR1 is SNHLY, CDR2 FYNNEI. The CDR3 coding sequence is TGTGCCACTCGAAGGACACCGAGTATTTCTTCCGGGGAGCTGTTTTTT. Translating it yields CATRRTPSISSGELFF.

The V call is TRBV5-1, the J call TRBJ2-5; D is possibly TRBD1 (6 bases). The CDR3 is made up of 15 amino acids. Germline V gives CDR1 SGHRS, CDR2 YFSETQ. Trimming shortened V by 4 bases and J by 1 base, and 14 bases separated the two germline ends. CDR3 loop: CASSLQDSRQETQYF. CDR3 coding DNA: TGCGCCAGCAGCCTACAGGACAGCCGCCAAGAGACCCAGTACTTC.

The chain recombines TRBV12-5 with TRBJ2-3; 9 bases are a match to TRBD1. Germline V CDR1 and CDR2: LGHNT, FRNRAP. Trimming removed 6 bases from V and 4 bases from J; junction bases left unmatched: 8. The CDR3 contains 15 residues. CDR3 region: CASGTGTGMPDTQYF. In DNA form, the CDR3 reads TGTGCTAGTGGGACCGGGACAGGGATGCCAGATACGCAGTATTTT.

This clone was picked up one time. The chain has TRBV4-3 and TRBJ2-6; tentatively, D is TRBD2 (5 bases). The V gene's germline CDR1 is LGHNA and CDR2 YSLEER. The CDR3 totals 16 residues. The germline V and J ends were trimmed by 5 bases and 4 bases, with 15 bases remaining between them. CDR3 DNA: TGCGCCAGCAGCGCTGGGGAGTCGTCCGGGGCCAACGTCCTGACTTTC. It is translated as CASSAGESSGANVLTF.

The J gene is TRBJ2-7, the V gene TRBV5-4; TRBD2 aligns across 13 bases. J gave up 2 bases and V 3 bases, and 11 bases lay outside the gene matches. This CDR3 is 18 amino acids long. Germline assignment: CDR1 SGHNT and CDR2 YYREEE (reference sequence). The CDR3 here is CASSSGLAGAGNPYEQYF. In DNA, the CDR3 is TGTGCCAGCAGCTCCGGACTAGCGGGGGCCGGGAACCCCTACGAGCAGTACTTC. Full variable domain (missing parts from reference TRBV5-4 and TRBJ2-7): ETGVTQSPTHLIKTRGQQVTLRCSSQSGHNTVSWYQQALGQGPQFIFQYYREEENGRGNFPPRFSGLQFPNYSSELNVNALELDDSALYLCASSSGLAGAGNPYEQYFGPGTRLTVT.

Worth noting for this clone: The same CDR3 is also encoded by other DNA sequences in this sample. V is TRBV24-1 and J is TRBJ1-1; TRBD1 matches at 7 bases. The CDR3 covers 15 residues. Looked up from germline, CDR1 is KGHDR and CDR2 is SFDVKD. Trimming at V came to 4 bases and at J to 1 base, leaving 5 bases not matched to a gene. In DNA form, the CDR3 reads TGTGCCACCAGTGACCCACGGACAGGGAACACTGAAGCTTTCTTT. Its protein is CATSDPRTGNTEAFF.

This clone was seen just once. The rearrangement links TRBV5-8 to TRBJ2-5; D remains ambiguous. The CDR3 has 15 amino acids. The germline gives CDR1 SGHTS, CDR2 YDEGEE. Trimming removed 4 bases from V and 5 bases from J, with 18 bases in between. For the CDR3, the DNA is TGTGCCAGCAGCCCGGTTGCCCGCGGTGCTGAGACCCAGTACTTC. Protein sequence: CASSPVARGAETQYF. Complete variable domain (other parts from reference TRBV5-8 and TRBJ2-5): EAGVTQSPTHLIKTRGQQATLRCSPISGHTSVYWYQQALGLGLQFLLWYDEGEERNRGNFPPRFSGRQFPNYSSELNVNALELEDSALYLCASSPVARGAETQYFGPGTRLLVL.

The V gene is TRBV12-3 or TRBV12-4, the J gene TRBJ2-1; tentatively, D is TRBD2 (5 bases). The CDR3 spans 12 residues. The V and J ends lost 3 bases and 13 bases respectively, with 13 bases between them. The CDR3 sequence is CASSLRGMDQFF. CDR3 bases: TGTGCCAGCAGTTTGCGAGGGATGGATCAGTTCTTC.

The J gene is TRBJ2-5, the V gene TRBV5-1; a weak D match, TRBD1 (6 bases). The CDR3 covers 14 residues. V shed 4 bases and J shed 2 bases, with 12 bases lying between them. Looked up from germline, CDR1 is SGHRS and CDR2 is YFSETQ. The CDR3 sequence is CASSPGTFQETQYF. CDR3 bases: TGCGCCAGCAGCCCCGGGACATTTCAAGAGACCCAGTACTTC.

The rearrangement joins TRBV2 to TRBJ1-3, with 9 bases identical to TRBD1. This CDR3 region has 16 residues. Trimming at V came to 3 bases and at J to 4 bases, leaving 7 bases not matched to a gene. Germline assignment: CDR1 SNHLY and CDR2 FYNNEI. The CDR3 spells CASSERGQGAGNTIYF. The CDR3, as DNA: TGTGCCAGCAGTGAGAGGGGACAGGGAGCCGGAAACACCATATATTTT.

This clone was counted a single time. The V and J genes are TRBV7-3 and TRBJ2-7; tentatively, D is TRBD1 (6 bases). V lost 6 bases to trimming and J lost 5 bases, with 17 bases between them. Germline-derived CDR1 and CDR2 are SGHTA and FQGTGA. The CDR3 totals 14 residues. CDR3 in DNA: TGTGCCAGCAGTGCGGCCGGGACACCCGACGAGCAGTACTTC. This gives the protein CASSAAGTPDEQYF.

Written as DNA, the CDR3 is TGTGCCAGCGCCAAGGCGGGACAGGGGAGTTTGGAGCAGTACTTC. Its translation: CASAKAGQGSLEQYF. V and J are TRBV7-2 and TRBJ2-7; 10 nucleotides align to TRBD1. This CDR3 has 15 amino acids. With 8 bases clipped from V and 7 bases from J, the junction kept 14 bases outside the gene matches. Germline lookup yields CDR1 SGHTA and CDR2 FQGNSA. The whole variable domain, filled in from reference TRBV7-2 and TRBJ2-7, reads GAGVSQSPSNKVTEKGKDVELRCDPISGHTALYWYRQSLGQGLEFLIYFQGNSAPDKSGLPSDRFSAERTGGSVSTLTIQRTQQEDSAVYLCASAKAGQGSLEQYFGPGTRLTVT.

This clone occurred once. This chain uses TRBV30 with TRBJ1-2; 9 positions match TRBD1. Trimming cost V 2 bases and J 4 bases; bases outside gene matches: 5. CDR3 size: 14 residues. In germline, CDR1 is GTSNPN, CDR2 SVGIG (reference sequence). CDR3 bases: TGTGCCTGGAGTCACGGACAGGGGAGCTATGGCTACACCTTC. Protein sequence: CAWSHGQGSYGYTF.

V gene TRBV5-1 combines with J gene TRBJ2-5; D may be TRBD2 (5 bases). Trimming removed 3 bases at V and 3 bases at J, with 9 bases between. This CDR3 has 13 amino acids. Germline-derived CDR1 and CDR2 are SGHRS and YFSETQ. The CDR3 region has the DNA TGCGCCAGCAGCTCGGTAGCGAAAGAGACCCAGTACTTC. As protein: CASSSVAKETQYF.

The rearrangement links TRBV27 to TRBJ2-4, with D maybe TRBD1 (7 bases). Germline V gene sequence: CDR1 MNHEY, CDR2 SMNVEV (reference sequence). Trimming pared 5 bases from V and 7 bases from J, leaving 15 bases between. The CDR3 is made up of 14 amino acids. This chain's CDR3 is CASSGQGGSNIQYF. The CDR3 region has the DNA TGTGCCAGCAGTGGGCAGGGGGGAAGCAACATTCAGTACTTC.

The chain is built from TRBV24-1 and TRBJ2-2; D might be TRBD1 (6 bases). Germline V gene lookup returns CDR1 KGHDR and CDR2 SFDVKD. Between the trimmed V and J ends, which lost 7 bases and 1 base, there was a span of 6 bases. The length of the CDR3 is 13 residues. The CDR3 nucleotides are TGTGCCACCAGGGACAGGAACACCGGGGAGCTGTTTTTT. It translates to CATRDRNTGELFF.

The V gene is TRBV7-6, the J gene TRBJ2-2; 10 positions match TRBD2. Trimming removed 3 bases from V and 4 bases from J; junction bases left unmatched: 5. This CDR3 has 16 amino acids. Germline CDR1 and CDR2: SGHVS and FNYEAQ. The CDR3 region is CASSFKLAGTTGELFF. The CDR3 DNA sequence: TGTGCCAGCAGCTTTAAACTAGCGGGGACCACCGGGGAGCTGTTTTTT.

This clone was detected many times. The chain recombines TRBV6-2 or TRBV6-3 with TRBJ1-1; a weak D match, TRBD1 (6 bases). The CDR3 runs 13 residues. V lost 2 bases to trimming and J lost 4 bases, with 8 bases between them. Germline-derived CDR1 and CDR2 are MNHEY and SVGEGT. CDR3 nucleotide sequence: TGTGCCAGCAGTTACCTCAGGGGCACTGAAGCTTTCTTT. This translates into CASSYLRGTEAFF.

The table lists this clone with a few counts. The chain joins TRBV15 to TRBJ1-6, with 8 nucleotides matching TRBD1. The CDR3 is 15 amino acids. Germline V lookup: CDR1 LNHNV, CDR2 YYDKDF (reference sequence). J gave up 8 bases and V 3 bases, and 6 bases lay outside the gene matches. Here the CDR3 DNA reads TGTGCCACCAGCAGTCGACAGGGGACGGATTCACCCCTCCACTTT. This gives the protein CATSSRQGTDSPLHF.

The chain is built from TRBV10-3 and TRBJ1-2; D is possibly TRBD1 (6 bases). Germline values: CDR1 ENHRY, CDR2 SYGVKD. CDR3 size: 14 residues. V was pared by 0 bases and J by 6 bases, with 11 bases between. The CDR3: CAISESKAGDGYTF. CDR3 nucleotide sequence: TGTGCCATCAGTGAGTCGAAGGCAGGGGATGGCTACACCTTC.

The table lists this clone with a count of one. This chain uses TRBV4-1 with TRBJ2-7, with D perhaps matching TRBD2 (5 bases). Germline V lookup: CDR1 MGHRA, CDR2 YSYEKL. CDR3 size: 16 residues. The V end was cut by 1 base, the J end by 2 bases, with 15 bases between. CDR3: CASSQGPSHLAYEQYF. The DNA for the CDR3 is TGCGCCAGCAGCCAAGGCCCTAGCCACCTTGCCTACGAGCAGTACTTC.

V and J are TRBV11-2 and TRBJ2-7; TRBD2 matches at 11 bases. Germline CDR1 SGHAT, CDR2 FQNNGV. Germline trimming cut 5 bases from V and 6 bases from J; bases unmatched to any gene: 9. This CDR3 region has 15 residues. The CDR3 is CASSRRIAGGPEQYF. DNA of the CDR3: TGTGCCAGCAGCCGCCGTATAGCGGGGGGGCCCGAGCAGTACTTC.